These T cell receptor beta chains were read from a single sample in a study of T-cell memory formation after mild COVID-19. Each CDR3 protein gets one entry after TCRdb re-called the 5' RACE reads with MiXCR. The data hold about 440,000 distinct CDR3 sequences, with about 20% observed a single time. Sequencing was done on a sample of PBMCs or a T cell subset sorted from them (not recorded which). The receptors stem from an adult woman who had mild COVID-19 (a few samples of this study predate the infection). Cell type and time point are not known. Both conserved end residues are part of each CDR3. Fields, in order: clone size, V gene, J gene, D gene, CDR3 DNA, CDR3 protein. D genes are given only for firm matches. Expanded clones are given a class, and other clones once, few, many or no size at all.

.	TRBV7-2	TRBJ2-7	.	TGTGCCAGCAGCTTAGAAATCGGGTCGCAGTACTTC	CASSLEIGSQYF
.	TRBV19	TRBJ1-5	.	TGTGCCAGTAGTAGCAGGAGTAGCAATCAGCCCCAGCATTTT	CASSSRSSNQPQHF
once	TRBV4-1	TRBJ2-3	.	TGCGCCAGCAGCCAACGGACAGACCCACGTGATACGCAGTATTTT	CASSQRTDPRDTQYF
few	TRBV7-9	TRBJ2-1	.	TGTGCCAGCAGCTTAGAACGTAGAAGTATCAATGAGCAGTTCTTC	CASSLERRSINEQFF
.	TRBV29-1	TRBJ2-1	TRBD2	TGCAGCGTTGAAGATAGGGGACTAGTTGTTGAGCAGTTCTTC	CSVEDRGLVVEQFF
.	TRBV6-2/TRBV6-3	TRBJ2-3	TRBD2	TGTGCCAGCAGTTACCATCGGGAGGTCGATACGCAGTATTTT	CASSYHREVDTQYF
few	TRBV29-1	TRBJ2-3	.	TGCAGCGTTGAGCCCTACTCCTCTAGCACAGATACGCAGTATTTT	CSVEPYSSSTDTQYF
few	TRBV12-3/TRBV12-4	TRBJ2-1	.	TGTGCCAGCAGTCCCGATTACTCCTACAATGAGCAGTTCTTC	CASSPDYSYNEQFF
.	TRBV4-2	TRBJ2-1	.	TGTGCCAGCAGCCCCGGACTTGCCATTGGGGAGCAGTTCTTC	CASSPGLAIGEQFF
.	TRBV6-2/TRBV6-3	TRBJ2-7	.	TGTGCCAGCAGTTACGGGACAAGCTACGAGCAGTACTTC	CASSYGTSYEQYF
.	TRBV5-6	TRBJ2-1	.	TGTGCCAGCAAAGGGGCGGGGGCCTTGAAGAATGAGCAGTTCTTC	CASKGAGALKNEQFF
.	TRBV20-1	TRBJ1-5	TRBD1	TGCAGTGCTTATCCCCCAGGGGGGCATCAGCCCCAGCATTTT	CSAYPPGGHQPQHF
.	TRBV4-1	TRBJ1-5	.	TGCGCCAGCAGCCAAGATCAAGTGGCCAGGGAATATCAGCCCCAGCATTTT	CASSQDQVAREYQPQHF
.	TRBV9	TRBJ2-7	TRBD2	TGTGCCAGCAGTGACGGCTGGGAGGGGCGGGAGCAGTACTTC	CASSDGWEGREQYF
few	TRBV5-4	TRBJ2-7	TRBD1	TGTGCCAGCAGCCCCATGGGGGGACAGGGCTACGAGCAGTACTTC	CASSPMGGQGYEQYF
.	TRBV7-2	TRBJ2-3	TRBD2	TGTGCCAGCAGGAAACTAGCGTCACGCACAGATACGCAGTATTTT	CASRKLASRTDTQYF
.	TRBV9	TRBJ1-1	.	TGTGCCAGCAGCGGGGACTCCGGCGGTTGTTTCTTT	CASSGDSGGCFF
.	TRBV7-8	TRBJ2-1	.	TGTGCCAGCAGCTTAGCTCAGACCTTCTACAATGAGCAGTTCTTC	CASSLAQTFYNEQFF
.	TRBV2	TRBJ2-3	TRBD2	TGTGCCAGCAGTCGGGGGGGGGCTACAGATACGCAGTATTTT	CASSRGGATDTQYF
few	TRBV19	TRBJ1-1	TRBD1	TGTGCCAGTAGTATCCGTCGGGACAGAGGCCATGAAGCTTTCTTT	CASSIRRDRGHEAFF
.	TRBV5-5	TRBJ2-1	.	TGTGCCACACAGGACTACAATGAGCAGTTCTTC	CATQDYNEQFF
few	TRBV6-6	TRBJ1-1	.	TGTGCCAGCAGTCTTAACGGGGGGGTGGTCATGAACACTGAAGCTTTCTTT	CASSLNGGVVMNTEAFF
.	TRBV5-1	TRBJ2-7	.	TGCGCCAGCAGCTTGCCAGGGACCGACTACGAGCAGTACTTC	CASSLPGTDYEQYF
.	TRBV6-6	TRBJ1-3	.	TGTGCCAGCAGTTCTACAACCCATCCCTCTGGAAACACCATATATTTT	CASSSTTHPSGNTIYF
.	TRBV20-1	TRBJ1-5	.	TGCAGTGCTATCCCCAGGGTGCTCGGAAATCAGCCCCAGCATTTT	CSAIPRVLGNQPQHF
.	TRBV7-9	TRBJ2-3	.	TGTGCCAGCAGCTTAGGCAGGGCAGCAGATACGCAGTATTTT	CASSLGRAADTQYF
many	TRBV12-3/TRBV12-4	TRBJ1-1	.	TGTGCCAGCAGTTTAATCGGGGGGCGGGCTGAAGCTTTCTTT	CASSLIGGRAEAFF
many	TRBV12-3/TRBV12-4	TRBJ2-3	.	TGTGCCAGCAGTTCCCCCGGGGGTACGCAGTATTTT	CASSSPGGTQYF
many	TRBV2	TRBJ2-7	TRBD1	TGTGCCAGCAGTGTAAAACTGATGGGACAGGGTACCCCCGAGCAGTACTTC	CASSVKLMGQGTPEQYF
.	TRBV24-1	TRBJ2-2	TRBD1	TGTGCCACCAGTGTCCATGGGACAGGCGCCGGGGAGCTGTTTTTT	CATSVHGTGAGELFF
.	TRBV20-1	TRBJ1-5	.	TGCAGTGCTCCCGACCCACCTGGGCCCCAGCATTTT	CSAPDPPGPQHF
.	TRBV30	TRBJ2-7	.	TGTGCCTGGAGCCCAGCCTACGAGCAGTACTTC	CAWSPAYEQYF
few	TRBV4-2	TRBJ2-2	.	TGTGCCAGCAGCCCCGACCCGAGCACCGGGGAGCTGTTTTTT	CASSPDPSTGELFF
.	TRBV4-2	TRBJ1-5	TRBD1	TGTGCCAGCAGCCAAGACGGACAGGGGACCCAGCCCCAGCATTTT	CASSQDGQGTQPQHF
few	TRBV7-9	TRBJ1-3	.	TGTGCCAGCAGCGCCAGACGGGGGTCTGGAAACACCATATATTTT	CASSARRGSGNTIYF
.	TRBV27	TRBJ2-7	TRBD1	TGTGCCAGCAGGAACCAGGGGGCAGGGAACGAGCAGTACTTC	CASRNQGAGNEQYF
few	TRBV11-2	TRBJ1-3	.	TGTGCCAGCAGCTTAGTCCACGACACCCTCTCTGGAAACACCATATATTTT	CASSLVHDTLSGNTIYF
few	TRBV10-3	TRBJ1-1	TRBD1	TGTGCCATCAGTCAAGGACAGGCAATGAACACTGAAGCTTTCTTT	CAISQGQAMNTEAFF
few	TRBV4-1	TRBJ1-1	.	TGCGCCAGCAGCCCCACGCCGGGACAAGGGACTGAAGCTTTCTTT	CASSPTPGQGTEAFF
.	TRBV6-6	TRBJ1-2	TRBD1	TGTGCCAGCAGGGACAGGGGGAGAGCCGTAGGCTACACCTTC	CASRDRGRAVGYTF
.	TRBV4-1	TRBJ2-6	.	TGCGCCAGCAGCCTCGGCAGCTTGATCTCTGGGGCCAACGTCCTGACTTTC	CASSLGSLISGANVLTF
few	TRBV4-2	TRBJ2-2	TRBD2	TGTGCCAGCAGCCACCACCGAGCTAGCGGGGGGCAAGGAGGGGAGCTGTTTTTT	CASSHHRASGGQGGELFF
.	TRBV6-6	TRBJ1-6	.	TGTGCCAGCAGTCGAGGGACGGTGGCGAGTTCACCCCTCCACTTT	CASSRGTVASSPLHF
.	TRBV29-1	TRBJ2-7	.	TGCAGCGTTGCCCATCGCCATGATCGGGACGAGCAGTACTTC	CSVAHRHDRDEQYF
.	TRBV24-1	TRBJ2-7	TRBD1	TGTGCCACCAGTGACACAGGGGGCCCCTACGAGCAGTACTTC	CATSDTGGPYEQYF
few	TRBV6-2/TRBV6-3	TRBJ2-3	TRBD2	TGTGCCAGCAGCCCTGGACTAGCGGGGGGGCTAGCTAGCACAGATACGCAGTATTTT	CASSPGLAGGLASTDTQYF
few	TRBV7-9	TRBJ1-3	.	TGTGCCAGCGCTCCCACAGGCCTTAGGATAAACACCATATATTTT	CASAPTGLRINTIYF
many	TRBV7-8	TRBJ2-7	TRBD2	TGTGCCAGCAGCCCCCGGATAGTGACTAGCGGGGGGTCCTACGAGCAGTACTTC	CASSPRIVTSGGSYEQYF
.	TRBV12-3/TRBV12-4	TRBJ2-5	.	TGTGCCAGCAGCTCGCTAGAACGAGAGACCCAGTACTTC	CASSSLERETQYF
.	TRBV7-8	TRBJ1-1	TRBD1	TGTGCCAGCAGCCCGGGGGACAGTGAAGCTTTCTTT	CASSPGDSEAFF
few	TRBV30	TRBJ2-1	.	TGTGCCTGGAACGACAGATACCCCTACAATGAGCAGTTCTTC	CAWNDRYPYNEQFF
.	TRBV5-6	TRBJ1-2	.	TGTGCCAGCAGCCCAGGGACTGTACCTTATGGCTACACCTTC	CASSPGTVPYGYTF
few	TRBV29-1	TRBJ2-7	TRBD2	TGCAGCGTTGAAGAGTTCGGAGCGGGAGGGGGCGAGCAGTACTTC	CSVEEFGAGGGEQYF
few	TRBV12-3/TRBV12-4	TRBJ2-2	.	TGTGCCAGCAGTTTCGGGGACGGGGAGCTGTTTTTT	CASSFGDGELFF
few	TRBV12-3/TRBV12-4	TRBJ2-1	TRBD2	TGTGCCAGCAGTTTAAAAGTTTCCGCGGGGGGAGATTACAATGAGCAGTTCTTC	CASSLKVSAGGDYNEQFF